The 26 T cell receptor beta chains below all came from one sample that was sequenced in a study of blood T cell repertoires in COVID-19. Repertoires were generated with immunoSEQ multiplex PCR, while TCRdb's copy carries only in-frame clones and drops some. The sample records fewer than 700,000 clones, approximately 91% being singletons. What was sequenced was peripheral blood. The receptor set was obtained from a woman aged 45-65 years with COVID-19, enrolled during active disease.

The chain joins TRBV21-1 to TRBJ2-7; the table's TRBD2 call for D was not verified on the DNA. TRBV21-1 is described as a pseudogene. The CDR3 is 11 residues long. The CDR3 region has the DNA TGTGCCAGCAGCAATATGAAGCGGCAGTACTTC. This translates into CASSNMKRQYF.

The genes are TRBV5-1 and TRBJ2-7; 7 positions agree with TRBD1. The CDR3 contains 14 residues. From germline, CDR1 is SGHRS and CDR2 YFSETQ. Trimming removed 2 bases from V and 5 bases from J; junction bases left unmatched: 7. The CDR3 sequence: CASSLGGALNEQYF. Written as DNA, the CDR3 is TGCGCCAGCAGCTTAGGGGGCGCGTTAAACGAGCAGTACTTC.

The chain is built from TRBV2 and TRBJ2-5, with unresolved D. In germline, CDR1 is SNHLY, CDR2 FYNNEI. This CDR3 has 11 amino acids. V lost 8 bases and J 4 bases, leaving 8 bases between the germline ends. CDR3 nucleotides: TGTGCCAGCTTATCAGGAGAGACCCAGTACTTC. Translating it yields CASLSGETQYF. The whole variable domain, remainder taken from reference TRBV2 and TRBJ2-5, is EPEVTQTPSHQVTQMGQEVILRCVPISNHLYFYWYRQILGQKVEFLVSFYNNEISEKSEIFDDQFSVERPDGSNFTLKIRSTKLEDSAMYFCASLSGETQYFGPGTRLLVL.

This clone was detected once. The CDR3 DNA follows: TGTGCCAGCAGGCCATCACAGGGATCCTACGAGCAGTACTTC. Translated: CASRPSQGSYEQYF. The J gene is TRBJ2-7, the V gene TRBV5-4, with D possibly TRBD1 on 6 matching bases. V lost 5 bases and J lost 1, with 13 bases in between. The CDR3 has 14 residues. CDR1 is SGHNT and CDR2 is YYREEE in the germline V gene (reference sequence).

V gene TRBV5-4 combines with J gene TRBJ2-6; TRBD1 agrees at 8 bases. From germline, CDR1 is SGHNT and CDR2 YYREEE (reference sequence). This CDR3 has 19 residues. The V gene end was trimmed by 1 base and the J gene end by 4 bases; junction bases not matched to a gene: 13. CDR3 DNA: TGTGCCAGCAGCTTGCCTTTGGACAGGGTTCGGTCCGGGGCCAACGTCCTGACTTTC. Translation: CASSLPLDRVRSGANVLTF. The full variable domain, rest sourced from reference TRBV5-4 and TRBJ2-6, is ETGVTQSPTHLIKTRGQQVTLRCSSQSGHNTVSWYQQALGQGPQFIFQYYREEENGRGNFPPRFSGLQFPNYSSELNVNALELDDSALYLCASSLPLDRVRSGANVLTFGAGSRLTVL.

The chain carries TRBV5-4 and TRBJ2-1, with 7 nucleotides matching TRBD1. V dropped 0 bases and J dropped 4; count of bases not matched to a gene: 4. The CDR3 covers 15 residues. Germline V lookup: CDR1 SGHNT, CDR2 YYREEE (reference sequence). The CDR3 nucleotides read TGTGCCAGCAGCTTGGGGGACAGCCTATACAATGAGCAGTTCTTC. Its protein is CASSLGDSLYNEQFF. The entire variable domain, with the rest obtained from reference TRBV5-4 and TRBJ2-1, is as follows: ETGVTQSPTHLIKTRGQQVTLRCSSQSGHNTVSWYQQALGQGPQFIFQYYREEENGRGNFPPRFSGLQFPNYSSELNVNALELDDSALYLCASSLGDSLYNEQFFGPGTRLTVL.

The chain joins TRBV12-5 to TRBJ1-5; maybe TRBD1 (6 bases). The CDR3 totals 14 residues. V was trimmed by 4 bases and J by 5 bases, leaving 12 bases between them. Germline V gives CDR1 LGHNT, CDR2 FRNRAP. For the CDR3, the DNA is TGTGCTAGTGGTTCTACAGGGAGGGATCAGCCCCAGCATTTT. Translating gives CASGSTGRDQPQHF.

The V and J genes are TRBV20-1 and TRBJ2-3, with D unresolved. The CDR3 length is 11 residues. Germline V gene sequence: CDR1 DFQATT, CDR2 SNEGSKA (reference sequence). The V gene lost 5 bases and the J gene lost 5 bases, with 8 bases spanning the gap. The CDR3 region is CSADLGDTQYF. DNA for the CDR3: TGCAGTGCTGACTTGGGAGATACGCAGTATTTT.

This sequence joins TRBV5-4 and TRBJ2-1; 12 bases line up with TRBD2. This CDR3 has 17 amino acids. Germline V gives CDR1 SGHNT, CDR2 YYREEE (reference sequence). Trimming at V came to 3 bases and at J to 9 bases, leaving 13 bases not matched to a gene. The CDR3 sequence is CASSYTLLTSGGSEQFF. For the CDR3, the DNA is TGTGCCAGCAGCTACACCCTATTGACTAGCGGGGGATCTGAGCAGTTCTTC. Drawing the rest from reference TRBV5-4 and TRBJ2-1, the complete variable domain is ETGVTQSPTHLIKTRGQQVTLRCSSQSGHNTVSWYQQALGQGPQFIFQYYREEENGRGNFPPRFSGLQFPNYSSELNVNALELDDSALYLCASSYTLLTSGGSEQFFGPGTRLTVL.

CDR3 in amino acids: CASSETGGLYEQYF. DNA of the CDR3: TGCGCCAGCAGTGAGACGGGGGGCCTTTACGAGCAGTACTTC. The chain joins TRBV10-1 to TRBJ2-7, with a tentative D call TRBD2 (7 bases). Looked up from germline, CDR1 is WNHNN and CDR2 is SYGVQD (reference sequence). The CDR3 runs 14 residues. With 2 bases removed from V and 4 bases from J, the gap between germline ends came to 12 bases.

V is TRBV4-2 and J is TRBJ1-1; D gene ambiguous. V was trimmed by 1 base and J by 1 base, leaving 16 bases between them. The germline gives CDR1 LGHNA, CDR2 YNFKEQ. CDR3 length: 17 residues. The CDR3 DNA is TGTGCCAGCAGCCAAGCCTCTCTGACGGAGGGGAACACTGAAGCTTTCTTT. Amino acids: CASSQASLTEGNTEAFF.

The chain carries TRBV15 and TRBJ1-6; maybe TRBD1 (5 bases). The CDR3 is made up of 18 amino acids. Trimming pared 2 bases from V and 10 bases from J, leaving 24 bases between. CDR1 and CDR2 (germline): LNHNV, YYDKDF (reference sequence). The CDR3 DNA reads TGTGCCACCAGCAGAACATTGTCCGGGGGGGTGAATAGCTCACCCCTCCACTTT. Its translation is CATSRTLSGGVNSSPLHF.

The chain recombines TRBV10-3 with TRBJ2-4, with D tentatively TRBD2 (7 bases). The germline CDR1 and CDR2 sequences are ENHRY and SYGVKD. With 4 bases removed from V and 1 base from J, the gap between germline ends came to 20 bases. The CDR3 contains 18 residues. CDR3 protein: CAISGGGGAGVAKNIQYF. For the CDR3, the DNA is TGTGCCATCAGTGGCGGAGGGGGGGCCGGCGTGGCCAAAAACATTCAGTACTTC.

The chain uses TRBV4-1 and TRBJ1-4; 7 bases align to TRBD1. Per germline, CDR1 MGHRA and CDR2 YSYEKL. The CDR3 length is 15 residues. Unmatched junction bases numbered 4, after V lost 1 base and J lost 5 bases. The CDR3 sequence is CASSQVKGQNEKLFF. CDR3 nucleotides: TGCGCCAGCAGCCAAGTAAAGGGACAGAATGAAAAACTGTTTTTT.

The chain joins TRBV19 to TRBJ2-7; 9 nucleotides align to TRBD2. Looked up from germline, CDR1 is LNHDA and CDR2 is SQIVND (reference sequence). The CDR3 is made up of 12 amino acids. Unmatched junction bases numbered 3, after V lost 6 bases and J lost 6 bases. CDR3 nucleotides: TGTGCCAGTAGGCGGGAGGGGACCGAGCAGTACTTC. Protein: CASRREGTEQYF.

The rearrangement uses TRBV27 and TRBJ2-1, with D possibly matching TRBD1 (6 bases). V shed 7 bases and J shed 0 bases, with 10 bases lying between them. CDR1 is MNHEY and CDR2 is SMNVEV in the germline V gene (reference sequence). This CDR3 spans 14 amino acids. CDR3 residues: CASTRGGSYNEQFF. In nucleotides, the CDR3 is TGTGCCAGCACTCGAGGGGGCTCCTACAATGAGCAGTTCTTC.

The chain couples TRBV27 to TRBJ2-1; 7 nucleotides agree with TRBD1. Per germline, CDR1 MNHEY and CDR2 SMNVEV (reference sequence). This CDR3 region has 15 residues. V lost 3 bases to trimming and J lost 8 bases; unmatched junction nucleotides: 10. The CDR3 DNA sequence: TGTGCCAGCAGTTTTAAGTCAGGGGGAAACCATGAGCAGTTCTTC. Protein sequence: CASSFKSGGNHEQFF.

V is TRBV27 and J is TRBJ1-2; 7 bases line up with TRBD1. Losses at the gene ends were 5 bases for V and 4 bases for J; bases not matched to a gene: 7. Germline values: CDR1 MNHEY, CDR2 SMNVEV (reference sequence). CDR3 size: 14 residues. DNA of the CDR3: TGTGCCAGCAGTCCAATGGGACAGACCTATGGCTACACCTTC. It specifies CASSPMGQTYGYTF.

The gene calls are TRBV7-9 and TRBJ1-2; a weak D match, TRBD1 (6 bases). CDR1 and CDR2 from the germline V gene are SEHNR and FQNEAQ (reference sequence). V lost 5 bases, J lost 4 bases, and 11 bases lay in between. There are 13 residues in the CDR3. The CDR3 DNA sequence: TGTGCCAGCAGCCCGGACAGCCTCTATGGCTACACCTTC. This gives the protein CASSPDSLYGYTF.

This chain joins TRBV13 and TRBJ2-3, with a tentative D call TRBD2 (5 bases). V lost 5 bases to trimming and J lost 0 bases, with 12 bases between them. CDR3 size: 15 residues. Germline V gene lookup returns CDR1 PRHDT and CDR2 FYEKMQ (reference sequence). The CDR3 is CASSPRAGSTDTQYF. The CDR3 nucleotides read TGTGCCAGCAGCCCCCGCGCGGGCAGCACAGATACGCAGTATTTT.

The DNA of the CDR3 is TGTGCCAGCAGCTTGTTGGGGGGAAGCACTGAAGCTTTCTTT. This sequence encodes CASSLLGGSTEAFF. The chain employs TRBV5-6 and TRBJ1-1; a weak D match, TRBD1 (5 bases). V was cut by 1 base and J by 4 bases, with 11 bases left in between. The CDR3 contains 14 residues. Germline CDR1 and CDR2: SGHDT and YYEEEE.

This clone occurred a few times. The gene calls are TRBV3-1 (or the pseudogene TRBV3-2) and TRBJ1-1; 8 bases line up with TRBD1. The CDR3 spans 18 residues. Trimming cost V 7 bases and J 6 bases; bases outside gene matches: 22. The germline V gene encodes CDR1 LGHDT and CDR2 YNNKEL (reference sequence). The CDR3 region has the DNA TGTGCCAGCACCCCCCGTAGGGGGACAACTGGACAGGGCGCTGAAGCTTTCTTT. It codes for CASTPRRGTTGQGAEAFF.

V usage is TRBV6-1 and J usage is TRBJ2-3, with D possibly TRBD2 on 7 matching bases. This CDR3 contains 15 residues. Germline CDR1 and CDR2: MNHNS and SASEGT. Trimming took off 0 bases at V and 5 bases at J, with 12 bases between the two ends. The CDR3 sequence: CASSEAGGLQDTQYF. The CDR3 bases are TGTGCCAGCAGTGAAGCGGGGGGGCTCCAAGATACGCAGTATTTT.

The V and J genes are TRBV5-6 and TRBJ2-4; a weak D match, TRBD2 (6 bases). Germline assignment: CDR1 SGHDT and CDR2 YYEEEE. V was cut by 3 bases and J by 6 bases, with 10 bases left in between. This CDR3 region has 13 residues. In DNA form, the CDR3 reads TGTGCCAGCAGCTGGGACTTGGGAAACATTCAGTACTTC. This encodes CASSWDLGNIQYF. Combining the CDR3 with reference TRBV5-6 and TRBJ2-4 gives the whole variable domain DAGVTQSPTHLIKTRGQQVTLRCSPKSGHDTVSWYQQALGQGPQFIFQYYEEEERQRGNFPDRFSGHQFPNYSSELNVNALLLGDSALYLCASSWDLGNIQYFGAGTRLSVL.

The J gene is TRBJ2-1, the V gene TRBV5-1; 12 bases align to TRBD2. The ends lost 2 bases at V and 5 bases at J; junction bases unmatched: 5. Germline lookup yields CDR1 SGHRS and CDR2 YFSETQ. CDR3 size: 16 residues. The CDR3 nucleotides read TGCGCCAGCAGCTTACTAGCGGGGGGCAGAAACAATGAGCAGTTCTTC. Translating gives CASSLLAGGRNNEQFF.

The chain couples TRBV6-5 to TRBJ2-1; possible D gene TRBD2, 7 bases. Germline assignment: CDR1 MNHEY and CDR2 SVGAGI. V was clipped by 7 bases and J by 3 bases, with 16 bases between them. The CDR3 consists of 15 residues. The CDR3 is CASTNEGGIYNEQFF. The CDR3 nucleotides are TGTGCCAGCACGAATGAGGGGGGGATCTACAATGAGCAGTTCTTC.